Below, 2 T cell receptor beta chains from the same sample are listed, as sequenced in a study of early T cells in non-severe SARS-CoV-2 infection. TCRdb processed the 5' RACE reads anew with MiXCR; each CDR3 protein has one entry. There are approximately 35,000 distinct CDR3 sequences in the sample; about 4.7% occur only once, and approximately 14% lies in the top ten. Sequencing used whole blood. The receptors were sampled from an adult who was a healthcare worker with PCR-confirmed SARS-CoV-2 infection or an uninfected control (not recorded which).

This clonotype was detected a few times. The chain employs TRBV7-2 and TRBJ2-3; D is ambiguous. Trimming left V 1 base short and J 2 bases short, with 10 bases between. Per the germline V gene, CDR1 is SGHTA and CDR2 is FQGNSA. The CDR3 is 15 amino acids. The CDR3 sequence is CASSLEGRITDTQYF. In DNA, the CDR3 is TGTGCCAGCAGCTTAGAGGGCCGAATCACAGATACGCAGTATTTT.

This clonotype was seen more than once but under ten times. This chain connects TRBV12-3 or TRBV12-4 to TRBJ1-4; perhaps TRBD1 as D (5 bases). Between the trimmed V and J ends, which lost 4 bases and 8 bases, there was a span of 11 bases. CDR3 length equals 13 residues. The CDR3 sequence is CASSWGPSEKLFF. The CDR3 DNA is TGTGCCAGCAGTTGGGGACCGAGCGAAAAACTGTTTTTT.